Sequencing of this T cell receptor beta chain was carried out in a study of monozygotic twins with inflammatory bowel disease. Study-wide results and caveats: A single strong IBD-associated signal or clonotype was not supported by the findings. Patient repertoires may have gained variability from differing immunosuppressive treatments. Healthy twins shared more clonotypes with others than IBD patients, most markedly active ones.

In preparing each TCR library, 3500 ng of total RNA was used. TCRdb reanalyzed the 5' RACE reads, giving one entry per CDR3 protein sequence and no DNA. The ten top clones account for 2% to 2.5%, within a sample of nearly 450,000 distinct CDR3 sequences. Concerning this clonotype itself: The antigen is not known.

This sequence was found in a human donor with ulcerative colitis or Crohn's disease, or a healthy co-twin of an affected twin (not recorded which). The source material was blood.

The CDR3 reads CASSQYGTDTQYF. The chain joins TRBV3-1 to TRBJ2-3. CDR3 size: 13 residues. Germline CDR1 LGHDT, CDR2 YNNKEL (reference sequence).